Below, 24 T cell receptor beta chains from the same sample are listed, as sequenced in a study of blood T cell repertoires in COVID-19. Assay used: immunoSEQ multiplex PCR; TCRdb lists only in-frame clones, some missing. The data show around 250,000 clones, 84% seen once. The sequenced sample was peripheral blood. All receptors derive from a human donor in a cohort sampled during active COVID-19.

This clone appeared a single time. V gene TRBV24-1 combines with J gene TRBJ1-5; the D is unclear. Germline CDR1 is KGHDR and CDR2 is SFDVKD. V shed 3 bases and J shed 5 bases, with 10 bases lying between them. The CDR3 covers 14 residues. CDR3 in amino acids: CATSDTTVYQPQHF. The CDR3 region has the DNA TGTGCCACCAGTGATACAACAGTATATCAGCCCCAGCATTTT.

J is TRBJ2-5 and V is TRBV19; 8 bases fit TRBD2. The germline V gene encodes CDR1 LNHDA and CDR2 SQIVND (reference sequence). The V segment lost 8 bases and the J segment 4 bases; nucleotides outside the gene matches: 9. CDR3 size: 14 residues. The CDR3 spells CASGDSGIAETQYF. CDR3 nucleotides: TGTGCCAGTGGGGATAGCGGGATTGCAGAGACCCAGTACTTC.

V is TRBV18 and J is TRBJ2-3; 7 nucleotides match TRBD2. Trimming removed 6 bases from V and 0 bases from J; junction bases left unmatched: 15. Germline-derived CDR1 and CDR2 are KGHSH and LQKENI. The CDR3 totals 18 residues. The CDR3 DNA follows: TGTGCCAGCTCTATCCGACGGAGCGGGACGGCTAGCACAGATACGCAGTATTTT. This codes for CASSIRRSGTASTDTQYF.

The sample holds one count of this clone. The chain combines TRBV4-2 with TRBJ2-7; 11 bases agree with TRBD1. Per the germline V gene, CDR1 is LGHNA and CDR2 is YNFKEQ. V dropped 4 bases and J dropped 7; count of bases not matched to a gene: 9. The CDR3 length is 15 residues. CDR3 nucleotide sequence: TGTGCCAGCAGCCCACCTCCCGGGACAGGGGGAGAGCAGTACTTC. Amino acids: CASSPPPGTGGEQYF.

The V gene is TRBV2, the J gene TRBJ1-1, with unresolved D. Trimming took 7 bases from V and 4 from J, leaving 10 bases between them. This CDR3 is built from 12 residues. Germline V gene sequence: CDR1 SNHLY, CDR2 FYNNEI. The CDR3 coding sequence is TGTGCCAGCACGTTCGGTGCCACTGAAGCTTTCTTT. Protein product: CASTFGATEAFF.

V usage is TRBV27 and J usage is TRBJ2-2; the match to TRBD2 covers 12 bases. Per germline, CDR1 MNHEY and CDR2 SMNVEV (reference sequence). With 4 bases clipped from V and 2 bases from J, the junction kept 5 bases outside the gene matches. The CDR3 consists of 17 residues. CDR3 amino acids: CASSSRTSGANTGELFF. The DNA for the CDR3 is TGTGCCAGCAGTTCCAGGACTAGCGGGGCCAACACCGGGGAGCTGTTTTTT.

The gene calls are TRBV5-4 and TRBJ2-5; D is possibly TRBD1 (6 bases). Trimming stripped 3 bases from V and 0 bases from J, with 9 bases between. Germline CDR1 is SGHNT and CDR2 is YYREEE (reference sequence). The CDR3 is 14 residues long. DNA for the CDR3: TGTGCCAGCAGCTCTGGGGGCAACCAAGAGACCCAGTACTTC. Amino acids: CASSSGGNQETQYF.

The rearrangement links TRBV19 to TRBJ2-4, with D maybe TRBD1 (7 bases). CDR1 and CDR2 (germline): LNHDA, SQIVND (reference sequence). Trimming took 8 bases from V and 6 from J, leaving 20 bases between them. This CDR3 spans 15 amino acids. The DNA of the CDR3 is TGTGCCAGTGCCCGCGGGGACAGCAACCTAAACATTCAGTACTTC. Translation: CASARGDSNLNIQYF.

This chain connects TRBV11-2 to TRBJ2-2; possible D gene TRBD1, 5 bases. Per germline, CDR1 SGHAT and CDR2 FQNNGV. This CDR3 is built from 15 residues. V lost 9 bases to trimming and J lost 3 bases, with 17 bases between them. The CDR3 loop reads CASRLGRSDTGELFF. CDR3 DNA: TGTGCCAGTAGATTGGGGCGCTCGGACACCGGGGAGCTGTTTTTT.

The rearrangement joins TRBV6-5 to TRBJ2-2, with D tentatively TRBD1 (6 bases). CDR3 length equals 14 residues. The V gene lost 6 bases and the J gene lost 4 bases, with 12 bases spanning the gap. CDR1 is MNHEY and CDR2 is SVGAGI in the germline V gene. Written as DNA, the CDR3 is TGTGCCAGCAGCCGGACAGACGCCACCGGGGAGCTGTTTTTT. Protein: CASSRTDATGELFF.

This chain joins TRBV7-3 and TRBJ2-6; D gene ambiguous. Looked up from germline, CDR1 is SGHTA and CDR2 is FQGTGA. The CDR3 length is 15 residues. Trimming stripped 0 bases from V and 0 bases from J, with 3 bases between. In DNA form, the CDR3 reads TGTGCCAGCAGCTTAACTAACTCTGGGGCCAACGTCCTGACTTTC. Its protein is CASSLTNSGANVLTF.

The chain uses TRBV2 and TRBJ1-2; 8 bases align to TRBD1. From germline, CDR1 is SNHLY and CDR2 FYNNEI. This CDR3 spans 13 amino acids. V lost 6 bases and J lost 7; bases outside the gene matches: 7. Here the CDR3 reads CASRDRERGGYTF. CDR3 nucleotides: TGTGCCAGCAGGGACAGGGAGAGGGGTGGCTACACCTTC.

Remarks on this clone: Other DNA sequences within the sample encode an identical CDR3. This rearrangement joins TRBV27 to TRBJ2-3; 8 bases agree with TRBD2. The length of the CDR3 is 15 residues. Germline V gives CDR1 MNHEY, CDR2 SMNVEV (reference sequence). V trimming: 2 bases; J trimming: 0 bases; junction bases outside the gene matches: 1. CDR3 loop: CASSLTSGSTDTQYF. The CDR3 DNA is TGTGCCAGCAGTTTAACTAGCGGTAGCACAGATACGCAGTATTTT.

The chain combines TRBV29-1 with TRBJ2-3; a weak D match, TRBD2 (5 bases). V shed 7 bases and J shed 4 bases, with 15 bases lying between them. Germline V CDR1 and CDR2: SQVTM, ANQGSEA. The CDR3 sequence is 13 residues long. CDR3 sequence (DNA): TGCAGCGCCGGGGAGAGCGGACCAGATACGCAGTATTTT. Translation gives CSAGESGPDTQYF.

The V call is TRBV5-1, the J call TRBJ2-1; D call uncertain. CDR1 and CDR2 (germline): SGHRS, YFSETQ. The CDR3 is 11 amino acids. The V and J ends lost 0 bases and 9 bases respectively, with 4 bases between them. The CDR3 DNA follows: TGCGCCAGCAGCTTGGTCAGTGAGCAGTTCTTC. Protein sequence: CASSLVSEQFF.

The V gene is TRBV5-4, the J gene TRBJ2-4; unclear D gene. V lost 0 bases to trimming and J lost 0 bases, with 10 bases between them. Germline V gives CDR1 SGHNT, CDR2 YYREEE (reference sequence). This CDR3 spans 16 amino acids. As DNA, the CDR3 is TGTGCCAGCAGCTTGGTATCCAAGAGAGCCAAAAACATTCAGTACTTC. The encoded protein is CASSLVSKRAKNIQYF.

The chain combines TRBV25-1 with TRBJ2-5; 10 positions agree with TRBD1. Germline CDR1 reads MGHDK; CDR2 reads SYGVNS. This CDR3 spans 17 amino acids. The trim removed 3 bases at V and 2 bases at J, leaving 9 bases unmatched. CDR3 DNA: TGTGCCAGCAGTGAGGGGAAGACAGGGGGCGGGCAAGAGACCCAGTACTTC. Translated: CASSEGKTGGGQETQYF.

This rearrangement joins TRBV19 to TRBJ2-3, with 13 positions matching TRBD2. The CDR3 is 18 amino acids. Germline V gene data show CDR1 as LNHDA and CDR2 as SQIVND (reference sequence). Trimming at V came to 3 bases and at J to 5 bases, leaving 11 bases not matched to a gene. The CDR3: CASSMGGPGLAGKDTQYF. The CDR3 DNA sequence: TGTGCCAGTAGTATGGGGGGACCGGGACTAGCGGGAAAAGATACGCAGTATTTT.

CDR3 sequence (DNA): TGCAGTGCTAGTTTGGGGGGGACCGGGGAGCTGTTTTTT. Its translation: CSASLGGTGELFF. The V call is TRBV20-1, the J call TRBJ2-2; 7 positions agree with TRBD2. Germline V CDR1 and CDR2: DFQATT, SNEGSKA (reference sequence). V lost 3 bases, J lost 5 bases, and 3 bases stayed unmatched. The CDR3 has 13 amino acids.

At least ten counts were recorded for this clone. V is TRBV28 and J is TRBJ2-2; the D gene is possibly TRBD1 (6 bases). The V gene lost 7 bases and the J gene lost 6 bases, with 21 bases spanning the gap. This CDR3 spans 16 amino acids. The germline V gene has CDR1 MDHEN and CDR2 SYDVKM. CDR3 sequence (DNA): TGTGCCAGCACTTTTCAGGGACATGGACGGTCCGGGGAGCTGTTTTTT. Its translation: CASTFQGHGRSGELFF.

The V and J genes are TRBV6-1 and TRBJ2-7, with unresolved D. This CDR3 is built from 11 residues. Germline V gene sequence: CDR1 MNHNS, CDR2 SASEGT. V dropped 6 bases and J dropped 6 bases, with 9 bases sitting between them. CDR3 residues: CASSPSREQYF. CDR3 DNA: TGTGCCAGCAGCCCCTCCCGCGAGCAGTACTTC.

This chain connects TRBV2 to TRBJ2-7, with TRBD1 identical over 7 bases. This CDR3 spans 14 amino acids. The V and J ends lost 7 bases and 2 bases, in that order; junction bases with no gene match: 8. Germline CDR1 SNHLY, CDR2 FYNNEI. The CDR3 coding sequence is TGTGCCAGCACCGAAACTACAGGGGCCTACGAGCAGTACTTC. It yields the protein CASTETTGAYEQYF.

The V and J genes are TRBV6-1 and TRBJ1-2; 7 bases align to TRBD1. The junction had 9 bases not matched to a gene; V was cut back by 3 bases and J by 8 bases. Germline values: CDR1 MNHNS, CDR2 SASEGT. The CDR3 sequence is 14 residues long. In DNA, the CDR3 is TGTGCCAGCAGTGAGAGAAGGGGGCGGCGGGGCTACACCTTC. Protein: CASSERRGRRGYTF.

The CDR3 here is CATGGSGATNEKLFF. The CDR3 DNA follows: TGTGCCACCGGGGGGTCGGGGGCAACTAATGAAAAACTGTTTTTT. The J gene is TRBJ1-4, the V gene TRBV6-5, with D possibly matching TRBD1 (5 bases). V lost 10 bases to trimming and J lost 0 bases, with 15 bases between them. Germline V gives CDR1 MNHEY, CDR2 SVGAGI. The CDR3 covers 15 residues.